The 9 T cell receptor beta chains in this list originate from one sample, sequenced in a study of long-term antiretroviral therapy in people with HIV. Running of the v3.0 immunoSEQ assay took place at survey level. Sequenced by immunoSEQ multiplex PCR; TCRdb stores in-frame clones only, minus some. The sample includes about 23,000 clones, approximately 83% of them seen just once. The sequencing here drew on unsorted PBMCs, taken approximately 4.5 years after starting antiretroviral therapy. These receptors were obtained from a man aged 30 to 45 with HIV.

CDR3 sequence reads: CASTPHHSGTGPQEKYF. CDR3 coding DNA: TGTGCCAGTACTCCGCATCATTCCGGGACAGGGCCCCAGGAGAAGTACTTC. The chain links TRBV19 to TRBJ2-7, with 9 positions matching TRBD1. V gave up 7 bases and J gave up 11 bases; unmatched junction bases: 24. CDR3 length equals 17 residues. The germline gives CDR1 LNHDA, CDR2 SQIVND (reference sequence). The whole variable domain, filled in from reference TRBV19 and TRBJ2-7, reads DGGITQSPKYLFRKEGQNVTLSCEQNLNHDAMYWYRQDPGQGLRLIYYSQIVNDFQKGDIAEGYSVSREKKESFPLTVTSAQKNPTAFYLCASTPHHSGTGPQEKYFGPGTRLTVT.

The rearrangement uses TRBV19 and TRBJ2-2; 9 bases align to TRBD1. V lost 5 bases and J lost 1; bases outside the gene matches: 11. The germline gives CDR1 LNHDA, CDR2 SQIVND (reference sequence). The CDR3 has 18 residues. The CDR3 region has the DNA TGTGCCAGTAGTCCAACCGACAGGGGGTATTGGAACACCGGGGAGCTGTTTTTT. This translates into CASSPTDRGYWNTGELFF.

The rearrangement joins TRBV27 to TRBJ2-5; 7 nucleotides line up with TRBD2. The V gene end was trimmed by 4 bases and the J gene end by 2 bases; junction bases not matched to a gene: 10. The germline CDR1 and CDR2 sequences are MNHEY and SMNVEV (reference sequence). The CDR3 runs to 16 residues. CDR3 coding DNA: TGTGCCAGCAGTTCTAGGAGGGAGGGCTTTCAAGAGACCCAGTACTTC. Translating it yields CASSSRREGFQETQYF.

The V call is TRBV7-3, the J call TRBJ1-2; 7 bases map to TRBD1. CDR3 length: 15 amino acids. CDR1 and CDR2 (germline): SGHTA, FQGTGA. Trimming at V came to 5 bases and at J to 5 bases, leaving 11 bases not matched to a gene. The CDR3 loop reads CASSPRQGSGYGYTF. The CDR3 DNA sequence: TGTGCCAGCAGCCCCAGACAGGGATCGGGTTATGGCTACACCTTC. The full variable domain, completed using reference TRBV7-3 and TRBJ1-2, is GAGVSQTPSNKVTEKGKYVELRCDPISGHTALYWYRQSLGQGPEFLIYFQGTGAADDSGLPNDRFFAVRPEGSVSTLKIQRTERGDSAVYLCASSPRQGSGYGYTFGSGTRLTVV.

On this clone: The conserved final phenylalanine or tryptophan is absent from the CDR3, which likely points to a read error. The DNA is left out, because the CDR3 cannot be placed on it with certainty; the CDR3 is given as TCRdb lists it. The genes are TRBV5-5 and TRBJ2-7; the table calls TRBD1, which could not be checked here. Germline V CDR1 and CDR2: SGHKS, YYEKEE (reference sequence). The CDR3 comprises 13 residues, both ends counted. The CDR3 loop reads CASSWEGTGQLIY.

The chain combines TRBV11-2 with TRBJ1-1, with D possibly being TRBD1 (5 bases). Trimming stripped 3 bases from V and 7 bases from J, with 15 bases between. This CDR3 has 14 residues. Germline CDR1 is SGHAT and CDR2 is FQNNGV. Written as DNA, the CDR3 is TGTGCCAGCAGCTTGGGGGTGGGCACAAATGAAGCTTTCTTT. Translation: CASSLGVGTNEAFF. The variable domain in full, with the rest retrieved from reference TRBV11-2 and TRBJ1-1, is EAGVAQSPRYKIIEKRQSVAFWCNPISGHATLYWYQQILGQGPKLLIQFQNNGVVDDSQLPKDRFSAERLKGVDSTLKIQPAKLEDSAVYLCASSLGVGTNEAFFGQGTRLTVV.

The CDR3 region is CASSRWDTLYEQYF. CDR3 DNA: TGTGCCAGCAGCCGATGGGACACCCTCTACGAGCAGTACTTC. The chain carries TRBV4-2 and TRBJ2-7, with D possibly matching TRBD1 (6 bases). Germline CDR1 is LGHNA and CDR2 is YNFKEQ. This CDR3 has 14 residues. The V end was cut by 4 bases, the J end by 3 bases, with 13 bases between.

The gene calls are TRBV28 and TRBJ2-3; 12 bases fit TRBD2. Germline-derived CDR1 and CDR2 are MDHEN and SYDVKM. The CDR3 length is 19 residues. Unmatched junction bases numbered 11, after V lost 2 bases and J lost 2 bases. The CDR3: CASSLQVRLAGGDTDTQYF. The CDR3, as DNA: TGTGCCAGCAGTTTACAGGTTAGGCTAGCGGGAGGGGACACAGATACGCAGTATTTT.

CDR3 loop: CASSPTSGSYNEQFF. The CDR3 DNA follows: TGTGCCAGCAGCCCCACTAGCGGTTCCTACAATGAGCAGTTCTTC. V gene TRBV7-2 combines with J gene TRBJ2-1; TRBD2 aligns across 8 bases. This CDR3 is built from 15 residues. J gave up 1 base and V 5 bases, and 4 bases lay outside the gene matches. Germline CDR1 is SGHTA and CDR2 is FQGNSA. The entire variable domain, with the rest obtained from reference TRBV7-2 and TRBJ2-1, is as follows: GAGVSQSPSNKVTEKGKDVELRCDPISGHTALYWYRQSLGQGLEFLIYFQGNSAPDKSGLPSDRFSAERTGGSVSTLTIQRTQQEDSAVYLCASSPTSGSYNEQFFGPGTRLTVL.